Sequencing of this TCR beta chain was carried out in a study of post-analysis software for immune sequencing data. As for the study in general: There were relapsing-remitting, secondary progressive and progressive-relapsing multiple sclerosis among the disease courses included.

Germline CDR1 SGHRS, CDR2 YFSETQ. The CDR3 covers 15 residues. The germline V and J ends were trimmed by 0 bases and 5 bases, with 12 bases remaining between them. On this clonotype: The antigen remains undetermined.

Tagging with unique molecular identifiers was a feature of the TCR beta cDNA libraries. The authors obtained roughly 0.5 million cDNA molecules from approximately 1 to 10 million T cells. TCRdb reprocessed the PCR reads with MiXCR, giving one entry per CDR3 protein. There are around 710,000 distinct CDR3 sequences in the sample; about 43% occur only once, and 4.9% lies in the top ten. Study-wide results and caveats: Among a handful of TRBV segments more frequent in patients than controls were TRBV5-6, TRBV5-1 and TRBV20-1. Controls' normalized Chao1 diversity significantly exceeded that of multiple sclerosis patients. F measure showed strong co-clustering of same-batch samples.

The rearrangement joins TRBV5-1 to TRBJ2-1; TRBD2 is a possible D gene (6 bases). This receptor was obtained from a girl aged 5 to 17 with multiple sclerosis. The sequencing input was blood. The CDR3 is CASSLVTGVDNEQFF. CDR3 DNA sequence: TGCGCCAGCAGCTTGGTAACGGGAGTGGACAATGAGCAGTTCTTC.